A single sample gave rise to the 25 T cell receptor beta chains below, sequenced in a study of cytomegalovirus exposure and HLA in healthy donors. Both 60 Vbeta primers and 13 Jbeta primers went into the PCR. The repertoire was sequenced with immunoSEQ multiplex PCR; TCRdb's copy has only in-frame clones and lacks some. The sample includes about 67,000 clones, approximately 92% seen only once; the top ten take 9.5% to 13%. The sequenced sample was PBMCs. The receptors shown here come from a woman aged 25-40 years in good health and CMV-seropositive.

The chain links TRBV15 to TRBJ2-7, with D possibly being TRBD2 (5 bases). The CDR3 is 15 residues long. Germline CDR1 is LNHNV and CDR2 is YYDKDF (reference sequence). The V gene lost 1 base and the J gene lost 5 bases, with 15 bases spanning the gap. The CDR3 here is CATSRGAGYLHEQYF. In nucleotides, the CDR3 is TGTGCCACCAGCAGAGGTGCGGGTTACCTCCACGAGCAGTACTTC.

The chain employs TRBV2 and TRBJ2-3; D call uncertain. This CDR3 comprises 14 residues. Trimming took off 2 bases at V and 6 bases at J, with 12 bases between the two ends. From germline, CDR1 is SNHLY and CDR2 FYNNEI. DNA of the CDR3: TGTGCCAGCAGTGAATCACCCTACGGGGATACGCAGTATTTT. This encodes CASSESPYGDTQYF.

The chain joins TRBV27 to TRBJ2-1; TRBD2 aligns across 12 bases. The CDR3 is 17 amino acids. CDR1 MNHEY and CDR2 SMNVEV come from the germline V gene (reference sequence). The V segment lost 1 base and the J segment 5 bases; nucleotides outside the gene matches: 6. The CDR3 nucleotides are TGTGCCAGCAGTTTATTTCGACTAGCGGGAGTCGACAATGAGCAGTTCTTC. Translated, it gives CASSLFRLAGVDNEQFF.

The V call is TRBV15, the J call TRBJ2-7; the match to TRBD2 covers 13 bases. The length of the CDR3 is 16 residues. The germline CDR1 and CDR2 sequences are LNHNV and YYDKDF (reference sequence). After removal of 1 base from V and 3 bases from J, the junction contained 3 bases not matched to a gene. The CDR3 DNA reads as TGTGCCACCAGCAGAGCGGGACTAGCGGGAAACTACGAGCAGTACTTC. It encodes CATSRAGLAGNYEQYF.

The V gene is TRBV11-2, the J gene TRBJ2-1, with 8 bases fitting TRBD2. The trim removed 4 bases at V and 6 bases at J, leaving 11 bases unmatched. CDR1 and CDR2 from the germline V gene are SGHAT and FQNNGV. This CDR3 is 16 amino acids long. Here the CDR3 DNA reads TGTGCCAGCAGCTCCCGAGGTACTAGCGGTTCCAATGAGCAGTTCTTC. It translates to CASSSRGTSGSNEQFF. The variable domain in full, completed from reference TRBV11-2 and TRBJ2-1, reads EAGVAQSPRYKIIEKRQSVAFWCNPISGHATLYWYQQILGQGPKLLIQFQNNGVVDDSQLPKDRFSAERLKGVDSTLKIQPAKLEDSAVYLCASSSRGTSGSNEQFFGPGTRLTVL.

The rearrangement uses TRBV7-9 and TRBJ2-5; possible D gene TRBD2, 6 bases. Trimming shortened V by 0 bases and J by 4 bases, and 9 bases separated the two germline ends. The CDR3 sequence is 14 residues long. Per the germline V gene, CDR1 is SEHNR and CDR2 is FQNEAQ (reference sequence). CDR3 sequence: CASSLAAGAETQYF. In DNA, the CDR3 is TGTGCCAGCAGCTTAGCAGCGGGCGCAGAGACCCAGTACTTC.

The CDR3 nucleotides read TGTGCCAGCAGCACCCGACAGGGGGCATCCTACAATGAGCAGTTCTTC. It yields the protein CASSTRQGASYNEQFF. This chain connects TRBV11-2 to TRBJ2-1; 10 bases fit TRBD1. Germline CDR1 SGHAT, CDR2 FQNNGV. The CDR3 is made up of 16 amino acids. Trimming took 5 bases from V and 1 from J; bases not matched to a gene: 5.

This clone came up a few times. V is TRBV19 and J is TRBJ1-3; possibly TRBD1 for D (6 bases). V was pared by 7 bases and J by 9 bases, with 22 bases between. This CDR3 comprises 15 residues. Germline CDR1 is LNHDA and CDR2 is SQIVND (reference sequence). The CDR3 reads CASTPGTPRGGTIYF. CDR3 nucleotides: TGTGCCAGTACCCCCGGGACACCCCGCGGGGGCACCATATATTTT.

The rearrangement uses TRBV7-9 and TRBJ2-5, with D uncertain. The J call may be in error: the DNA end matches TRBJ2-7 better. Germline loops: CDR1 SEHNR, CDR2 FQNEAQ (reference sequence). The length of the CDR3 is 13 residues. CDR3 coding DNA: TGTGCCAGCAGCTCCCCACGCTCTTCCGAGCAGTACTTC. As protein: CASSSPRSSEQYF.

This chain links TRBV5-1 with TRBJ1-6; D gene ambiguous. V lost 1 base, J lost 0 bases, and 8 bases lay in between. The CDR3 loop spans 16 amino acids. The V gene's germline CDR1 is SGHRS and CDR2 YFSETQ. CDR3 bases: TGCGCCAGCAGCTTGATCTCGAGCTCCTATAATTCACCCCTCCACTTT. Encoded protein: CASSLISSSYNSPLHF.

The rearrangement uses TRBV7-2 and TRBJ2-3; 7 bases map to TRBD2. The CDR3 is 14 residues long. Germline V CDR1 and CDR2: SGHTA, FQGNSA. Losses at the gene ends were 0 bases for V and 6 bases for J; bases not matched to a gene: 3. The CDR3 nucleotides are TGTGCCAGCAGCTTAGCGGGAGGGCGGGATACGCAGTATTTT. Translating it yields CASSLAGGRDTQYF.

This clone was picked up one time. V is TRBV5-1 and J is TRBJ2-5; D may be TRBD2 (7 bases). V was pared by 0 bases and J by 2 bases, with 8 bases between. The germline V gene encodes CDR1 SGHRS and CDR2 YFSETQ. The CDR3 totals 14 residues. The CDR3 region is CASSLEGGQETQYF. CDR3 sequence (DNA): TGCGCCAGCAGCTTGGAGGGGGGGCAAGAGACCCAGTACTTC.

CDR3 in DNA: TGTGCTAGTGGTTTGGGACAGGGGAAAGTCACAGATACGCAGTATTTT. It codes for CASGLGQGKVTDTQYF. The chain couples TRBV12-5 to TRBJ2-3; 8 bases agree with TRBD1. V dropped 1 base and J dropped 2; count of bases not matched to a gene: 5. Germline V gene sequence: CDR1 LGHNT, CDR2 FRNRAP. There are 16 residues in the CDR3.

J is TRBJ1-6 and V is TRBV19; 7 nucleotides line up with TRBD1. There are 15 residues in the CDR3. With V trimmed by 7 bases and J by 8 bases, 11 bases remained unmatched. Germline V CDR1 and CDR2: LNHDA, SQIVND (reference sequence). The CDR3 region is CASKGDGQVDSPLHF. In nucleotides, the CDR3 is TGTGCCAGTAAGGGGGACGGACAGGTTGATTCACCCCTCCACTTT.

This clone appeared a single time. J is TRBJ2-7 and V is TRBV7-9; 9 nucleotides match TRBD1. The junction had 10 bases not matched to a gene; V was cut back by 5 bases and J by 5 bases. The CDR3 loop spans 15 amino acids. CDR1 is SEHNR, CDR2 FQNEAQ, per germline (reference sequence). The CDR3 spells CASSLTGQGDDEQYF. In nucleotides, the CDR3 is TGTGCCAGCAGCCTAACGGGACAGGGAGACGACGAGCAGTACTTC.

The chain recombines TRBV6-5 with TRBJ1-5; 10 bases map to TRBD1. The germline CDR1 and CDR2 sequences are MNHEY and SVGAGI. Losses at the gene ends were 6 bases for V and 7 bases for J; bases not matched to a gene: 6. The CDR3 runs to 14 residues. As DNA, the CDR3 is TGTGCCAGCAGCCAGGGACAGGGGAGACAGCCCCAGCATTTT. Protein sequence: CASSQGQGRQPQHF.

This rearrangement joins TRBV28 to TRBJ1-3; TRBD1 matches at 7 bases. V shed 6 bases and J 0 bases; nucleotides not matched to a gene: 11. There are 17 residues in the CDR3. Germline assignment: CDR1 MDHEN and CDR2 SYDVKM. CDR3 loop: CASRTGTREFSGNTIYF. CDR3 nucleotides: TGTGCCAGCAGGACAGGGACACGCGAATTCTCTGGAAACACCATATATTTT.

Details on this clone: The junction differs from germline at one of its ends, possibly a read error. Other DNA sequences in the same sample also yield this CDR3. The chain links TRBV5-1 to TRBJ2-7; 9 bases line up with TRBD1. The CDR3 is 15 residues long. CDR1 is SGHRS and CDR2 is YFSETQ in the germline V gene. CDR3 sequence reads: CASSLAGTGRYEQYF. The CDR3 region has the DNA TGCGCCAGTAGCTTGGCCGGGACAGGGCGCTACGAGCAGTACTTC.

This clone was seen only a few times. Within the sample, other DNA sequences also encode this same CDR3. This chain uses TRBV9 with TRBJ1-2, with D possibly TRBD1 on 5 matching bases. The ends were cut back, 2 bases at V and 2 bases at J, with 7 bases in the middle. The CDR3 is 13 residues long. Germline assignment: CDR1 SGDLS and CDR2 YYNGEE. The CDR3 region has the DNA TGTGCCAGCAGCGTCGACAGAAACTATGGCTACACCTTC. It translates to CASSVDRNYGYTF.

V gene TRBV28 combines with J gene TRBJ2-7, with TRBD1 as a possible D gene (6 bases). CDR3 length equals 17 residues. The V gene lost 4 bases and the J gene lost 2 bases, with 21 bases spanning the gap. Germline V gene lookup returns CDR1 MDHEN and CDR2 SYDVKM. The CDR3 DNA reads TGTGCCAGCAGTTCAACCGCCCGGGCAGGGGATACCTACGAGCAGTACTTC. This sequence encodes CASSSTARAGDTYEQYF.

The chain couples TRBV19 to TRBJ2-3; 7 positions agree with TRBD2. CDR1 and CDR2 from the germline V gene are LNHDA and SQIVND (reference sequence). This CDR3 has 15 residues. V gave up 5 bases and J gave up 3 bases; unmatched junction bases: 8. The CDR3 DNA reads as TGTGCCAGTAGTTACCGCCGGACTAGGACAGATACGCAGTATTTT. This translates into CASSYRRTRTDTQYF.

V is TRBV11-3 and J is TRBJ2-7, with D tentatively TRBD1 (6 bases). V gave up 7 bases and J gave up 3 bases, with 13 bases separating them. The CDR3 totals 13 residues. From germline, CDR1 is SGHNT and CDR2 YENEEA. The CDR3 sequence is CASTDRHYYEQYF. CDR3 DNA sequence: TGTGCCAGCACCGACAGGCACTACTACGAGCAGTACTTC.

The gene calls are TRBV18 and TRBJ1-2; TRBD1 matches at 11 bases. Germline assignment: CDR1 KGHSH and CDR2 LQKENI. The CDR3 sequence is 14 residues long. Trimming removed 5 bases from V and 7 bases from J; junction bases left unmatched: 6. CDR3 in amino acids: CASSSGQGASGYTF. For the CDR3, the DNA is TGTGCCAGCTCATCCGGACAGGGGGCCTCTGGCTACACCTTC.

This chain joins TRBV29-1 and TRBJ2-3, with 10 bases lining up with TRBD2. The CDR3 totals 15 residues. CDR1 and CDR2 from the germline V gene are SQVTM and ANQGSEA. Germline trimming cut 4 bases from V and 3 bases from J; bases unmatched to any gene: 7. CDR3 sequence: CSVVPSGRATDTQYF. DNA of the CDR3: TGCAGCGTTGTCCCCAGCGGGAGGGCAACAGATACGCAGTATTTT.

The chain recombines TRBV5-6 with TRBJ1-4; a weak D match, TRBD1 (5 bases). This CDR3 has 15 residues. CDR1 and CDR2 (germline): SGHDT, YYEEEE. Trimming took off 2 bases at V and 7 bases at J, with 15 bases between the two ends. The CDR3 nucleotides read TGTGCCAGCAGCTTATTGACAGTCGGGGGTGAAAAACTGTTTTTT. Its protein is CASSLLTVGGEKLFF. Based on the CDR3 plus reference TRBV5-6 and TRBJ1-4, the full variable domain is DAGVTQSPTHLIKTRGQQVTLRCSPKSGHDTVSWYQQALGQGPQFIFQYYEEEERQRGNFPDRFSGHQFPNYSSELNVNALLLGDSALYLCASSLLTVGGEKLFFGSGTQLSVL.